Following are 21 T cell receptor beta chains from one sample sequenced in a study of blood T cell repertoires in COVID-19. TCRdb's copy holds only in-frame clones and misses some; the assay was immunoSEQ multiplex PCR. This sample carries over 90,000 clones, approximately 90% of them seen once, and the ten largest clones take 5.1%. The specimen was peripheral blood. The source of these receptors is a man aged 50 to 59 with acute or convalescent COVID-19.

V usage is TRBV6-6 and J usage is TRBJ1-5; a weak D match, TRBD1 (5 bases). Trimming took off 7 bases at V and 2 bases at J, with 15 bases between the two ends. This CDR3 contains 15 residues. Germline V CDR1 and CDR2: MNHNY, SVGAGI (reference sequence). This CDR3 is CASTRDSGGNQPQHF. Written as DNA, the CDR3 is TGTGCCAGCACCCGGGATTCGGGGGGCAATCAGCCCCAGCATTTT.

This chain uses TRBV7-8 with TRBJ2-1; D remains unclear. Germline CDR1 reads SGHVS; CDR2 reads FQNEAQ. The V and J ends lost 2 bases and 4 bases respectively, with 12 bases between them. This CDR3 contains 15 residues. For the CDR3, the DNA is TGTGCCAGCAGCTTACTTATCGGCGGTTACAATGAGCAGTTCTTC. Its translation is CASSLLIGGYNEQFF.

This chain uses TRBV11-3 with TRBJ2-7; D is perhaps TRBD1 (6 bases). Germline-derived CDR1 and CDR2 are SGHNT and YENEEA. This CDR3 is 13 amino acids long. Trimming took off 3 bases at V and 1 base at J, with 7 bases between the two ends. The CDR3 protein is CASSFTGSYEQYF. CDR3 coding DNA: TGTGCCAGCAGCTTTACAGGGTCCTACGAGCAGTACTTC.

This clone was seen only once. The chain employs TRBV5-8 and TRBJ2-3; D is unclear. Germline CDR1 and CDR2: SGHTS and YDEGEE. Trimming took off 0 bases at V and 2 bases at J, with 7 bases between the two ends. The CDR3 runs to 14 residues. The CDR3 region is CASSLGLLTDTQYF. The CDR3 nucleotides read TGTGCCAGCAGCTTGGGGTTACTCACAGATACGCAGTATTTT.

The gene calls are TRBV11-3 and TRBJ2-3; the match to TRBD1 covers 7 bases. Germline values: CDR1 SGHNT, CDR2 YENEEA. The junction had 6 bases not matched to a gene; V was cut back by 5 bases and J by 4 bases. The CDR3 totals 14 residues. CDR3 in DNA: TGTGCCAGCAGCCTTGGGACAGACCCAGATACGCAGTATTTT. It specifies CASSLGTDPDTQYF.

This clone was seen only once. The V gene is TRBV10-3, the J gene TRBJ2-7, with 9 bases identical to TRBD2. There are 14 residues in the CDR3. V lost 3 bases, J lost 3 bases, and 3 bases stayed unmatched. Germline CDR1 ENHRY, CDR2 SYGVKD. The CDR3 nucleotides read TGTGCCATCAGTGATCTAGCGGGGAACTACGAGCAGTACTTC. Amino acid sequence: CAISDLAGNYEQYF.

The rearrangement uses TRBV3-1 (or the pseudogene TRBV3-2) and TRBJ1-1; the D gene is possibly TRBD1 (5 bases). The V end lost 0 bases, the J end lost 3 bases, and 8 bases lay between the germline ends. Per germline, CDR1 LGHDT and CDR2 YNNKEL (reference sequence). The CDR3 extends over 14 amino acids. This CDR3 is CASSQDPGDTEAFF. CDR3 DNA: TGTGCCAGCAGCCAAGATCCGGGGGACACTGAAGCTTTCTTT.

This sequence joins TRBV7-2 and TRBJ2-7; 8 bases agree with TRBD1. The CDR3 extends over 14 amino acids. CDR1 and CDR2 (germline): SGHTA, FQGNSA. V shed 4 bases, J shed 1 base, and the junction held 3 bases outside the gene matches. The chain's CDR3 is CASSWGTGSYEQYF. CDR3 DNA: TGTGCCAGCAGCTGGGGGACAGGATCCTACGAGCAGTACTTC.

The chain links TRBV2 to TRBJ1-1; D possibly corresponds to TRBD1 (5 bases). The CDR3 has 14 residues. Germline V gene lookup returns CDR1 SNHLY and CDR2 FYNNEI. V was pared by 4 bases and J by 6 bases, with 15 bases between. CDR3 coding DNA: TGTGCCAGCAGTGGGTTGTCGGGGACTCCTGAAGCTTTCTTT. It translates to CASSGLSGTPEAFF. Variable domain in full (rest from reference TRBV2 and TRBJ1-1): EPEVTQTPSHQVTQMGQEVILRCVPISNHLYFYWYRQILGQKVEFLVSFYNNEISEKSEIFDDQFSVERPDGSNFTLKIRSTKLEDSAMYFCASSGLSGTPEAFFGQGTRLTVV.

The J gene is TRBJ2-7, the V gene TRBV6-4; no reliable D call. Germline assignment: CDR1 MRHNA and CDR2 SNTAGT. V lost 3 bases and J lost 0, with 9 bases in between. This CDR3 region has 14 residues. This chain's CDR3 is CASSERLLSYEQYF. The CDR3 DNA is TGTGCCAGCAGTGAACGACTCCTCTCCTACGAGCAGTACTTC.

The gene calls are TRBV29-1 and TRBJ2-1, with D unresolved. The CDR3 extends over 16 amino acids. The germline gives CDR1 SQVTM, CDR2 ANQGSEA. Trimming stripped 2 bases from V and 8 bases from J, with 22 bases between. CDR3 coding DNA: TGCAGCGTTGAATTCCTACGCGTAAAAGCGCATCATGAGCAGTTCTTC. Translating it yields CSVEFLRVKAHHEQFF.

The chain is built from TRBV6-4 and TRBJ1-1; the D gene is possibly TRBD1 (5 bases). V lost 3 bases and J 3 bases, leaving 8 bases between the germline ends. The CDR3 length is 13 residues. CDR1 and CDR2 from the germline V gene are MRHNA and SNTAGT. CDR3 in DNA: TGTGCCAGCAGTGAAGGGGTGGACACTGAAGCTTTCTTT. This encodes CASSEGVDTEAFF.

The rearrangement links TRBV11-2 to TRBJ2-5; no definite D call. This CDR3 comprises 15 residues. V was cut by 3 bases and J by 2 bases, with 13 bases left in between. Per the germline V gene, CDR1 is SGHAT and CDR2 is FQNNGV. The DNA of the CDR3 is TGTGCCAGCAGCTTGGGCGCCCATGGGCAAGAGACCCAGTACTTC. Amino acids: CASSLGAHGQETQYF. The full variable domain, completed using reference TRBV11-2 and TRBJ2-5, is EAGVAQSPRYKIIEKRQSVAFWCNPISGHATLYWYQQILGQGPKLLIQFQNNGVVDDSQLPKDRFSAERLKGVDSTLKIQPAKLEDSAVYLCASSLGAHGQETQYFGPGTRLLVL.

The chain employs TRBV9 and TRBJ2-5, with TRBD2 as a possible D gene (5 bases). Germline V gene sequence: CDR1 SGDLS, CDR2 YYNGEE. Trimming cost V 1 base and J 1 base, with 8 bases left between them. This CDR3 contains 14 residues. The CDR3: CASSVFGGQETQYF. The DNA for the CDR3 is TGTGCCAGCAGCGTATTCGGAGGCCAAGAGACCCAGTACTTC.

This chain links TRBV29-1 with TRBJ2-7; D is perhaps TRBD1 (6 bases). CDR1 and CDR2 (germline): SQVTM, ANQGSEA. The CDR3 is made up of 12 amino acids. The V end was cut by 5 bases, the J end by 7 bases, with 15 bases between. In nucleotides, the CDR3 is TGCAGCGTTCAAGGGGGATGGAGGGAGCAGTACTTC. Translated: CSVQGGWREQYF.

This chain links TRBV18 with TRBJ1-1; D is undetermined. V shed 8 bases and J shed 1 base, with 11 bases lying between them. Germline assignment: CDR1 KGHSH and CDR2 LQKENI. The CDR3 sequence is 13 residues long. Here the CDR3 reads CASRQNSNTEAFF. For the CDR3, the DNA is TGTGCCAGCCGCCAGAATTCGAACACTGAAGCTTTCTTT.

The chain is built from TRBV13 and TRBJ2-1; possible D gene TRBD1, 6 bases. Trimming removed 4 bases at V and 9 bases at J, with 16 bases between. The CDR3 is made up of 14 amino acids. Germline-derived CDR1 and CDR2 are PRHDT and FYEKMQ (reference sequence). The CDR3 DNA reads TGTGCCAGCAGCTCGTCGGACAGTACTGGTGAGCAGTTCTTC. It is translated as CASSSSDSTGEQFF.

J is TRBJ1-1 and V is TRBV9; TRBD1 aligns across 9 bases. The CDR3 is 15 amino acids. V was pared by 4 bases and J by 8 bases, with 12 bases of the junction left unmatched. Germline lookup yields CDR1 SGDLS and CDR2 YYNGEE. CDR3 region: CASSSSGTGPREAFF. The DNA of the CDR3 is TGTGCCAGCAGCTCCTCCGGGACAGGGCCCCGAGAAGCTTTCTTT.

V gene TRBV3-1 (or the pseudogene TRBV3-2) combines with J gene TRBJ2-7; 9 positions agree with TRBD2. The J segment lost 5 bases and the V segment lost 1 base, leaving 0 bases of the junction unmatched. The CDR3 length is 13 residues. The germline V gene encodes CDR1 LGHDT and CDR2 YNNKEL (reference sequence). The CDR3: CASSQGTSDEQYF. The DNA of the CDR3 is TGTGCCAGCAGCCAAGGGACTAGCGACGAGCAGTACTTC.

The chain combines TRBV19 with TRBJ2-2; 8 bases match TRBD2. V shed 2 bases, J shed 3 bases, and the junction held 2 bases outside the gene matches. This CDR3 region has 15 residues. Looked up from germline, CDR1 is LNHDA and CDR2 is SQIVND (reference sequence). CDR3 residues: CASSIFSGDTGELFF. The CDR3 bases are TGTGCCAGTAGTATATTTAGCGGGGACACCGGGGAGCTGTTTTTT.

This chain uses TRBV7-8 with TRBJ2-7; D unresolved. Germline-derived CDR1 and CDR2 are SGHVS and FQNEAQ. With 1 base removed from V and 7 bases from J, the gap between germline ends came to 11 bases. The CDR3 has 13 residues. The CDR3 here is CASSLDRFDEQYF. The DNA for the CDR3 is TGTGCCAGCAGCTTAGATCGGTTCGATGAGCAGTACTTC.